This T cell receptor beta chain is drawn from a study of shared clonotypes between healthy human individuals. Study-level points and caveats: The genetic and exposure-history diversity represented was limited by few donors.

Regarding this clone: The target antigen is unknown.

Naive CD8 cells comprised CD45RO-negative, CCR7-positively selected cells, excluding terminally differentiated effector memory CD45RA+ cells. Per the germline V gene, CDR1 is MNHEY and CDR2 is SMNVEV (reference sequence). Trimming stripped 5 bases from V and 7 bases from J, with 6 bases between. The CDR3 sequence is 11 residues long. The assay was immunoSEQ multiplex PCR, and TCRdb's table has in-frame clones only and misses some. This table has around 1.9 million clones, approximately 92% appearing once. The V gene is TRBV27, the J gene TRBJ2-1; no clear D gene. Sequencing used naive CD8+ T cells from PBMCs. The origin of this receptor is a man between 18 and 35 years old in good health. Some clones in this sample may be carry-over from other donors' samples. As DNA, the CDR3 is TGTGCCAGCAGTGTTCGGAATGAGCAGTTCTTC. It translates to CASSVRNEQFF.